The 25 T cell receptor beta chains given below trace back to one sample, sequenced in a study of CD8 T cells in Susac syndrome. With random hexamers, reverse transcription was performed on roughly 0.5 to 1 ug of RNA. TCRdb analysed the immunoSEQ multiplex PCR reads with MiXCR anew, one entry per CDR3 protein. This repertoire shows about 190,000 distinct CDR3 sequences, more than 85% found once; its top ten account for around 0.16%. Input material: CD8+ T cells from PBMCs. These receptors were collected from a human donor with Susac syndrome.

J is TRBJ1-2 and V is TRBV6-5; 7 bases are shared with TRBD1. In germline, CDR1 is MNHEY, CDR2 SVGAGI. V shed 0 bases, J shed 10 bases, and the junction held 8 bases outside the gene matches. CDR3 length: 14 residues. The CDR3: CASSYSETGIDYTF. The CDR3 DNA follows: TGTGCCAGCAGTTACTCCGAGACAGGGATTGACTACACCTTC.

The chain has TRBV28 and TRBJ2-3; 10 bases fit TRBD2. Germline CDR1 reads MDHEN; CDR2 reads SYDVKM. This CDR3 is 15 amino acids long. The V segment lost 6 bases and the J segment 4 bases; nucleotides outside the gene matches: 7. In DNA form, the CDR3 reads TGTGCCAGCAGCAGCCAGCGGGAGGGCCCAGATACGCAGTATTTT. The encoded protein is CASSSQREGPDTQYF. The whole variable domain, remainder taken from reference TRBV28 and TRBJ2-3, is DVKVTQSSRYLVKRTGEKVFLECVQDMDHENMFWYRQDPGLGLRLIYFSYDVKMKEKGDIPEGYSVSREKKERFSLILESASTNQTSMYLCASSSQREGPDTQYFGPGTRLTVL.

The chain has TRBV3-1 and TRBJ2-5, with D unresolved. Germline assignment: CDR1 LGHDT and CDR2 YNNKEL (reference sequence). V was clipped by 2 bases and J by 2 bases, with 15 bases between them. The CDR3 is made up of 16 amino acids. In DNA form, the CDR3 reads TGTGCCAGCAGCCAACCCCCTTTGAGTCTTCAAGAGACCCAGTACTTC. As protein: CASSQPPLSLQETQYF.

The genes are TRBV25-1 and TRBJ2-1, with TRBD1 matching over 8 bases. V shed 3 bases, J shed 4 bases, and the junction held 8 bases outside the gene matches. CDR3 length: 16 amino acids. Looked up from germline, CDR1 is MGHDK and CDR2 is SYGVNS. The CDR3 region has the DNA TGTGCCAGCAGTGATTCCGGGACAGGAAATTACAATGAGCAGTTCTTC. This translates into CASSDSGTGNYNEQFF.

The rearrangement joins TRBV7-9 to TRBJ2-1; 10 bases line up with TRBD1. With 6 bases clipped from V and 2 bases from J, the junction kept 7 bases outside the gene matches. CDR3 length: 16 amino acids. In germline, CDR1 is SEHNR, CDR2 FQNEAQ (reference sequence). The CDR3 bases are TGTGCCAGCAGAAATCCCGGGACAGGGGCCTACAATGAGCAGTTCTTC. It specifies CASRNPGTGAYNEQFF.

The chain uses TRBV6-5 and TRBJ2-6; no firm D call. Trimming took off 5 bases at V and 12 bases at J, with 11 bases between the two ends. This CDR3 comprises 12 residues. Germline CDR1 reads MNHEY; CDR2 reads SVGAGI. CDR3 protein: CASSEPFSVLTF. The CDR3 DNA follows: TGTGCCAGCAGTGAGCCCTTCAGCGTCCTGACTTTC.

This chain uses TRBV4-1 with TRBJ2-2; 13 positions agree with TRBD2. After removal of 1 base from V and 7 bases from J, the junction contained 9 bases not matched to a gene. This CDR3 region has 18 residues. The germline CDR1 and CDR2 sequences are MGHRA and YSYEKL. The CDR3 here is CASSQVKGLAGASGELFF. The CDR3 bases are TGCGCCAGCAGCCAAGTAAAAGGACTAGCGGGAGCCAGCGGGGAGCTGTTTTTT.

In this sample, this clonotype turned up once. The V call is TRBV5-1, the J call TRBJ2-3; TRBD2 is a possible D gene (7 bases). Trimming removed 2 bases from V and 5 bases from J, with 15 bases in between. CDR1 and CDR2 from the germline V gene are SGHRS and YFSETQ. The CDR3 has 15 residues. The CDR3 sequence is CASSFGRGARDTQYF. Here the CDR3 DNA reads TGCGCCAGCAGCTTCGGACGGGGGGCGAGAGATACGCAGTATTTT. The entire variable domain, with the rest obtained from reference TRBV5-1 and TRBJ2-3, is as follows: KAGVTQTPRYLIKTRGQQVTLSCSPISGHRSVSWYQQTPGQGLQFLFEYFSETQRNKGNFPGRFSGRQFSNSRSEMNVSTLELGDSALYLCASSFGRGARDTQYFGPGTRLTVL.

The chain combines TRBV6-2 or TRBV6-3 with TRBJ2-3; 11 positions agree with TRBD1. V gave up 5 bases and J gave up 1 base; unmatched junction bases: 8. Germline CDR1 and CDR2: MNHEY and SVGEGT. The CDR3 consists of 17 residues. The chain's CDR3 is CASSPRDRGFRTDTQYF. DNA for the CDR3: TGTGCCAGCAGTCCCCGGGACAGGGGGTTCCGCACAGATACGCAGTATTTT.

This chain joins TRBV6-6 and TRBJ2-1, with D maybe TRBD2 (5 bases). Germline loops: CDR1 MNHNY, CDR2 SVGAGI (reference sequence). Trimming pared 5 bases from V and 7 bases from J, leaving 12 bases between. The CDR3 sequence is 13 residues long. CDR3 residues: CASSHTEGNEQFF. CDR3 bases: TGTGCCAGCAGTCACACCGAGGGTAATGAGCAGTTCTTC.

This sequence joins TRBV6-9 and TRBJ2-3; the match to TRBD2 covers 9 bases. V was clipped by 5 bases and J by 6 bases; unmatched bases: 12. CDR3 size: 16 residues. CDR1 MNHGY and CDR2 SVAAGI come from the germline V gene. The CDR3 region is CASSLRWAGGPDTQYF. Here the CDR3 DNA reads TGTGCCAGCAGTCTCCGGTGGGCGGGAGGGCCGGATACGCAGTATTTT.

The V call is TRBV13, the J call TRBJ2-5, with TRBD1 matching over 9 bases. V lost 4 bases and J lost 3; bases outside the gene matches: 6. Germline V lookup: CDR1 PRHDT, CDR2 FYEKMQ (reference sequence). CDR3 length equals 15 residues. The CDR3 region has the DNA TGTGCCAGCAGCTCATCGGACAGGGGAAAAGAGACCCAGTACTTC. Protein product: CASSSSDRGKETQYF.

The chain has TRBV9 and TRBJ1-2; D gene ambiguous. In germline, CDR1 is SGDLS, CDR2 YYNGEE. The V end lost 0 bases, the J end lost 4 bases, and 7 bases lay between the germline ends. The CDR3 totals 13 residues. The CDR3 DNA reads TGTGCCAGCAGCGTAGCCAGCAGCTATGGCTACACCTTC. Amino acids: CASSVASSYGYTF.

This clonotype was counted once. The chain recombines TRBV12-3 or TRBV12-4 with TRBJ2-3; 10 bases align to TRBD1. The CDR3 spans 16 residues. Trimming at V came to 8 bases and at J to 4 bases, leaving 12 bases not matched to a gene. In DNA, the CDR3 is TGTGCCAGCGTATCCCTCCGGGACAGGGGAGCAGATACGCAGTATTTT. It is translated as CASVSLRDRGADTQYF.

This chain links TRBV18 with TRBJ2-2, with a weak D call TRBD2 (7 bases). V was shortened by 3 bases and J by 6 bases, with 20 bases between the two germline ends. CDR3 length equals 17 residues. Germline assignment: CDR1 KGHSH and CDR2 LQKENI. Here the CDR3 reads CASSPQAGAEISGELFF. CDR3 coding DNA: TGTGCCAGCTCACCCCAGGCGGGGGCCGAAATCTCCGGGGAGCTGTTTTTT.

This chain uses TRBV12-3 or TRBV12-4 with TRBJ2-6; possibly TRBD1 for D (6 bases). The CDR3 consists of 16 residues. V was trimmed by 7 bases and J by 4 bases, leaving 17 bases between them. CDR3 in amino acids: CASKERGTTGANVLTF. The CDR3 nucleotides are TGTGCCAGCAAAGAAAGAGGGACAACCGGGGCCAACGTCCTGACTTTC.

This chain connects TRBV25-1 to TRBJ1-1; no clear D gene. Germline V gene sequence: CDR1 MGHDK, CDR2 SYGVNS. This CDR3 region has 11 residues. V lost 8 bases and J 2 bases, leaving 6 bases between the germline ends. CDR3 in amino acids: CASAENTEAFF. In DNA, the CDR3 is TGTGCCAGCGCCGAAAACACTGAAGCTTTCTTT.

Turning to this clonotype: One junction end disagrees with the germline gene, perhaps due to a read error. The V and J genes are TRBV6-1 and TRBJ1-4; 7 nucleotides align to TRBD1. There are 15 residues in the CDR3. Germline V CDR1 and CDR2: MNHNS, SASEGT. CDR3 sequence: CASSERGRGGEKLFF. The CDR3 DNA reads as TGTGCCAGCAGTGAAAGAGGCAGGGGGGGCGAAAAACTTTTTTTT.

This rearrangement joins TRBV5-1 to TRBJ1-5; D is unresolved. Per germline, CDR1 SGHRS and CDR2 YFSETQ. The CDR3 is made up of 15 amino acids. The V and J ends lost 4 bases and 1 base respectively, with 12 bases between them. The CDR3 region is CASSLDGESNQPQHF. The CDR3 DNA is TGCGCCAGCAGCCTCGACGGTGAGAGCAATCAGCCCCAGCATTTT.

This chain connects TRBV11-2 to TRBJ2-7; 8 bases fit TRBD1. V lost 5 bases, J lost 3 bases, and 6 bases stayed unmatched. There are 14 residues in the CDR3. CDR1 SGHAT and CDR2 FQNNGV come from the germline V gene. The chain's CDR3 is CASSVTGQGYEQYF. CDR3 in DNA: TGTGCCAGCAGCGTAACTGGACAGGGCTACGAGCAGTACTTC. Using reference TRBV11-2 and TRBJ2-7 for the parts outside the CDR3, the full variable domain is EAGVAQSPRYKIIEKRQSVAFWCNPISGHATLYWYQQILGQGPKLLIQFQNNGVVDDSQLPKDRFSAERLKGVDSTLKIQPAKLEDSAVYLCASSVTGQGYEQYFGPGTRLTVT.

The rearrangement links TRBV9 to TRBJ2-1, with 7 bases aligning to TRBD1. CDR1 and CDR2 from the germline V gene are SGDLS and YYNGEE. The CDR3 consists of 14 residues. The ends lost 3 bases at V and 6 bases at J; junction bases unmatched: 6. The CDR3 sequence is CASSEGQSFNEQFF. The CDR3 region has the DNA TGTGCCAGCAGCGAGGGACAGTCATTCAATGAGCAGTTCTTC. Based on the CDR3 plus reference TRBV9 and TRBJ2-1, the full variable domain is DSGVTQTPKHLITATGQRVTLRCSPRSGDLSVYWYQQSLDQGLQFLIQYYNGEERAKGNILERFSAQQFPDLHSELNLSSLELGDSALYFCASSEGQSFNEQFFGPGTRLTVL.

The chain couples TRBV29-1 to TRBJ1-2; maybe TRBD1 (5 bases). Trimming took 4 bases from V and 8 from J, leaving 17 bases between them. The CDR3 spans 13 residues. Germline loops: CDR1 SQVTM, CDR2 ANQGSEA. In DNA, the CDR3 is TGCAGCGTTGGAGGGGTCCAGACGGGAGGCTACACCTTC. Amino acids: CSVGGVQTGGYTF.

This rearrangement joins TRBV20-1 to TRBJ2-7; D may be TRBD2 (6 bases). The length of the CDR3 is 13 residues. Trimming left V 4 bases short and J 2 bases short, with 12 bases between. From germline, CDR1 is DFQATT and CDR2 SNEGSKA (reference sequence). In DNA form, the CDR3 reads TGCAGTGCTAACCGACTAGAGACCTACGAGCAGTACTTC. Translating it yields CSANRLETYEQYF.

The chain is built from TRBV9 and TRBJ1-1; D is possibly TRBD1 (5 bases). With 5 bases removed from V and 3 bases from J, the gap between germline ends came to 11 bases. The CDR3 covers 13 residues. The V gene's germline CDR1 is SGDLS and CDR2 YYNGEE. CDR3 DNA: TGTGCCAGCAGTGTTGAAGGGGACACTGAAGCTTTCTTT. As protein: CASSVEGDTEAFF.

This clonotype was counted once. The CDR3 nucleotides are TGTGCCAGCAGTTTATTTGGGGGATTCTATGGCTACACCTTC. Translating gives CASSLFGGFYGYTF. This chain connects TRBV28 to TRBJ1-2; tentative D call: TRBD1 (5 bases). The CDR3 is 14 residues long. Germline CDR1 and CDR2: MDHEN and SYDVKM. V dropped 1 base and J dropped 4 bases, with 10 bases sitting between them.